This T cell receptor beta chain is from a study of OX40 agonist ivuxolimab in advanced cancers. The wider study: Ivuxolimab, an agonist antibody against OX40 (CD134), was given to patients.

Remarks on this clone: No antigen is known for it.

The CDR3 extends over 15 amino acids. The germline CDR1 and CDR2 sequences are MNHEY and SMNVEV (reference sequence). V was cut by 6 bases and J by 7 bases, with 18 bases left in between. General study findings and limits: By week 6 at 0.1 to 3.0 mg/kg, blood CD4+ and CD8+ T cells had expanded clonally.

Patients who had autoimmune disease history or got systemic immunosuppression were left out. At baseline, cycle 4 day 1, and cycle 7 day 1, blood was sampled. The data were produced by immunoSEQ multiplex PCR, yet TCRdb's version contains in-frame clones alone and is incomplete. Of some 62,000 clones listed, 70% to 80% are singletons. The clonotype comes from an adult with an advanced solid tumor such as melanoma, head and neck, liver or kidney cancer. Sequencing was performed on CD4+ or CD8+ T cells sorted from blood, taken in a trial of the OX40 agonist ivuxolimab. The chain recombines TRBV27 with TRBJ1-4; TRBD1 is a possible D gene (6 bases). CDR3 DNA: TGTGCCAGCAGCCCCCAAGCGGGGGCGGGTGAAAAACTGTTTTTT. Residues: CASSPQAGAGEKLFF.